These T cell receptor beta chains were read from a single sample in a study of beta chain features in type 1 diabetes. Produced via immunoSEQ multiplex PCR; TCRdb's table is partial and in-frame only. This table has 350,000 to 450,000 clones, roughly an eighth appearing once. The sequencing sample was made of naive CD4+ T cells from blood. These receptors came from a woman aged 18-29 years with type 1 diabetes. CDR3s include the opening cysteine and the closing phenylalanine or tryptophan. Fields, in order: J gene, clone size, D gene, V gene, CDR3 protein, CDR3 DNA. A D gene is named only where the DNA matches it firmly. Size tells how often a clone was seen (once, few, many) or the class of an expanded clone, and some rows leave it out.

J gene: TRBJ1-1
clone size: few
D gene: TRBD1
V gene: TRBV6-6
CDR3 protein: CASSYGQGTEAFF
CDR3 DNA: TGTGCCAGCAGTTACGGACAGGGAACTGAAGCTTTCTTT

J gene: TRBJ1-5
clone size: NA
D gene: NA
V gene: TRBV15
CDR3 protein: CATSRDPGGGVGNQPQHF
CDR3 DNA: TGTGCCACCAGCAGAGATCCGGGGGGGGGAGTGGGCAATCAGCCCCAGCATTTT

J gene: TRBJ2-2
clone size: NA
D gene: NA
V gene: TRBV5-6
CDR3 protein: CASSLGHWNTGELFF
CDR3 DNA: TGTGCCAGCAGCCTGGGGCATTGGAACACCGGGGAGCTGTTTTTT

J gene: TRBJ2-7
clone size: few
D gene: NA
V gene: TRBV28
CDR3 protein: CASRSGDRSYEQYF
CDR3 DNA: TGTGCCAGCAGGTCGGGAGACAGATCCTACGAGCAGTACTTC

J gene: TRBJ2-1
clone size: few
D gene: TRBD1
V gene: TRBV18
CDR3 protein: CASSPSGTGVGNEQFF
CDR3 DNA: TGTGCCAGCTCACCATCCGGGACAGGGGTAGGGAATGAGCAGTTCTTC

J gene: TRBJ2-3
clone size: NA
D gene: NA
V gene: TRBV5-1
CDR3 protein: CASSYPGDIDTQYF
CDR3 DNA: TGCGCCAGCAGCTATCCGGGAGACATAGATACGCAGTATTTT

J gene: TRBJ1-1
clone size: NA
D gene: NA
V gene: TRBV7-9
CDR3 protein: CASSPKLRDTEAFF
CDR3 DNA: TGTGCCAGCAGCCCAAAACTGAGGGACACTGAAGCTTTCTTT

J gene: TRBJ2-1
clone size: NA
D gene: TRBD1
V gene: TRBV14
CDR3 protein: CASSRRDRGTIDNEQFF
CDR3 DNA: TGTGCCAGCAGCAGACGGGACAGGGGTACTATCGACAATGAGCAGTTCTTC

J gene: TRBJ1-2
clone size: NA
D gene: NA
V gene: TRBV4-3
CDR3 protein: CASSQSGVAGYTF
CDR3 DNA: TGCGCCAGCAGCCAATCAGGGGTTGCTGGCTACACCTTC

J gene: TRBJ2-7
clone size: few
D gene: NA
V gene: TRBV15
CDR3 protein: CATSRGAGRSYEQYF
CDR3 DNA: TGTGCCACCAGCAGAGGGGCAGGGAGGTCCTACGAGCAGTACTTC

J gene: TRBJ2-5
clone size: few
D gene: TRBD2
V gene: TRBV30
CDR3 protein: CAWSGLAGSAQYF
CDR3 DNA: TGTGCCTGGAGTGGACTAGCGGGGTCGGCCCAGTACTTC

J gene: TRBJ2-1
clone size: few
D gene: TRBD2
V gene: TRBV4-1
CDR3 protein: CASSHPGLAGEEQFF
CDR3 DNA: TGCGCCAGCAGCCATCCGGGACTAGCGGGAGAAGAGCAGTTCTTC

J gene: TRBJ2-7
clone size: few
D gene: NA
V gene: TRBV13
CDR3 protein: CASSLMSAGPPYEQYF
CDR3 DNA: TGTGCCAGCAGCTTAATGTCGGCAGGCCCTCCCTACGAGCAGTACTTC

J gene: TRBJ1-4
clone size: NA
D gene: NA
V gene: TRBV2
CDR3 protein: CASGQMGSREKLFF
CDR3 DNA: TGTGCCAGCGGTCAGATGGGGAGTCGAGAAAAACTGTTTTTT

J gene: TRBJ2-1
clone size: NA
D gene: TRBD2
V gene: TRBV27
CDR3 protein: CASEGRAGAFFHEQFF
CDR3 DNA: TGTGCCAGCGAAGGAAGAGCGGGAGCGTTCTTCCATGAGCAGTTCTTC

J gene: TRBJ2-7
clone size: few
D gene: NA
V gene: TRBV18
CDR3 protein: CASSPRSQGSNEQYF
CDR3 DNA: TGTGCCAGCTCACCACGGTCACAGGGTAGTAACGAGCAGTACTTC

J gene: TRBJ2-3
clone size: NA
D gene: NA
V gene: TRBV19
CDR3 protein: CASSIGTPTLLPDTQYF
CDR3 DNA: TGTGCCAGTAGTATCGGGACACCGACTCTCCTACCAGATACGCAGTATTTT

J gene: TRBJ2-4
clone size: few
D gene: NA
V gene: TRBV21-1
CDR3 protein: CASSKVIRECPENIQYF
CDR3 DNA: TGTGCCAGCAGCAAAGTTATCAGGGAATGCCCTGAAAACATTCAGTACTTC

J gene: TRBJ1-3
clone size: NA
D gene: TRBD1
V gene: TRBV7-9
CDR3 protein: CASSRGQISGNTIYF
CDR3 DNA: TGTGCCAGCAGCCGGGGACAGATCTCTGGAAACACCATATATTTT

J gene: TRBJ1-1
clone size: NA
D gene: NA
V gene: TRBV19
CDR3 protein: CASGDFLSMNTEAFF
CDR3 DNA: TGTGCCAGCGGGGACTTCCTGTCCATGAACACTGAAGCTTTCTTT

J gene: TRBJ1-2
clone size: NA
D gene: NA
V gene: TRBV2
CDR3 protein: CASSLYGYTF
CDR3 DNA: TGTGCCAGCAGTCTTTATGGCTACACCTTC

J gene: TRBJ2-1
clone size: few
D gene: TRBD2
V gene: TRBV7-2
CDR3 protein: CASSSPSGGVNEQFF
CDR3 DNA: TGTGCCAGCAGCTCCCCCAGCGGGGGGGTCAATGAGCAGTTCTTC

J gene: TRBJ2-1
clone size: few
D gene: TRBD2
V gene: TRBV5-4
CDR3 protein: CASSLGLMSGIPTEQFF
CDR3 DNA: TGTGCCAGCAGCTTGGGTTTGATGAGCGGGATCCCCACCGAGCAGTTCTTC

J gene: TRBJ2-7
clone size: few
D gene: NA
V gene: TRBV28
CDR3 protein: CASGLLISSYEQYF
CDR3 DNA: TGTGCCAGCGGACTGCTAATTAGCTCCTACGAGCAGTACTTC

J gene: TRBJ2-5
clone size: few
D gene: NA
V gene: TRBV25-1
CDR3 protein: CASSEYSRQETQYF
CDR3 DNA: TGTGCCAGCAGTGAATATAGTCGGCAAGAGACCCAGTACTTC

J gene: TRBJ2-1
clone size: few
D gene: TRBD1
V gene: TRBV30
CDR3 protein: CAWSVPDRGGNEQFF
CDR3 DNA: TGTGCCTGGAGTGTACCGGACAGGGGGGGCAATGAGCAGTTCTTC

J gene: TRBJ2-7
clone size: NA
D gene: NA
V gene: TRBV5-4
CDR3 protein: CASSHRGGRDTYEQYF
CDR3 DNA: TGTGCCAGCAGCCACCGGGGTGGCAGAGATACCTACGAGCAGTACTTC

J gene: TRBJ2-3
clone size: NA
D gene: NA
V gene: TRBV11-2
CDR3 protein: CASSLSRAPFTDTQYF
CDR3 DNA: TGTGCCAGCAGCCTATCTAGAGCCCCTTTCACAGATACGCAGTATTTT

J gene: TRBJ1-5
clone size: NA
D gene: TRBD1
V gene: TRBV10-3
CDR3 protein: CAISQGDQPQHF
CDR3 DNA: TGTGCCATCAGCCAGGGGGATCAGCCCCAGCATTTT

J gene: TRBJ2-7
clone size: few
D gene: NA
V gene: TRBV21-1
CDR3 protein: CASTRGSSASYEQYF
CDR3 DNA: TGTGCCAGCACCAGGGGCTCCAGCGCATCCTACGAGCAGTACTTC

J gene: TRBJ2-2
clone size: few
D gene: NA
V gene: TRBV4-2
CDR3 protein: CASSQGRAGTGELFF
CDR3 DNA: TGTGCCAGCAGCCAGGGAAGGGCGGGCACCGGGGAGCTGTTTTTT

J gene: TRBJ2-7
clone size: few
D gene: NA
V gene: TRBV7-9
CDR3 protein: CASTPGVSYEQYF
CDR3 DNA: TGTGCCAGCACCCCGGGGGTTTCCTACGAGCAGTACTTC

J gene: TRBJ2-5
clone size: few
D gene: NA
V gene: TRBV19
CDR3 protein: CASPLWGLQETQYF
CDR3 DNA: TGTGCCAGTCCCCTGTGGGGACTCCAAGAGACCCAGTACTTC

J gene: TRBJ2-4
clone size: few
D gene: NA
V gene: TRBV11-3
CDR3 protein: CASSPGKAIQYF
CDR3 DNA: TGTGCCAGCAGCCCGGGGAAGGCCATTCAGTACTTC

J gene: TRBJ1-2
clone size: once
D gene: TRBD1
V gene: TRBV2
CDR3 protein: CASLSDRAGYGYTF
CDR3 DNA: TGTGCCAGCTTATCCGACAGGGCCGGGTATGGCTACACCTTC

J gene: TRBJ2-1
clone size: NA
D gene: NA
V gene: TRBV5-1
CDR3 protein: CASSLAQGGNEQFF
CDR3 DNA: TGCGCCAGCAGCTTGGCGCAGGGGGGCAATGAGCAGTTCTTC

J gene: TRBJ1-5
clone size: NA
D gene: TRBD1
V gene: TRBV27
CDR3 protein: CASSSGQGWQPQHF
CDR3 DNA: TGTGCCAGCAGTTCCGGACAGGGTTGGCAGCCCCAGCATTTT

J gene: TRBJ2-1
clone size: NA
D gene: NA
V gene: TRBV5-4
CDR3 protein: CASSLGGTPNNEQFF
CDR3 DNA: TGTGCCAGCAGCTTGGGAGGGACACCAAACAATGAGCAGTTCTTC

J gene: TRBJ1-2
clone size: few
D gene: TRBD1
V gene: TRBV14
CDR3 protein: CASSQPGQGVYGYTF
CDR3 DNA: TGTGCCAGCAGCCAACCGGGACAGGGGGTGTATGGCTACACCTTC

J gene: TRBJ2-5
clone size: few
D gene: NA
V gene: TRBV5-1
CDR3 protein: CASSLVRWETQYF
CDR3 DNA: TGCGCCAGCAGCTTGGTCAGGTGGGAGACCCAGTACTTC

J gene: TRBJ1-2
clone size: few
D gene: TRBD1
V gene: TRBV6-5
CDR3 protein: CASSRTGGYGYTF
CDR3 DNA: TGTGCCAGCAGCCGGACAGGCGGGTATGGCTACACCTTC

J gene: TRBJ2-7
clone size: NA
D gene: TRBD1
V gene: TRBV5-1
CDR3 protein: CASRQGTYEQYF
CDR3 DNA: TGCGCCTCGAGACAGGGGACCTACGAGCAGTACTTC

J gene: TRBJ2-1
clone size: NA
D gene: TRBD2
V gene: TRBV7-3
CDR3 protein: CASSLSVGGNEQFF
CDR3 DNA: TGTGCCAGCAGCTTAAGTGTCGGGGGGAATGAGCAGTTCTTC

J gene: TRBJ2-7
clone size: NA
D gene: TRBD1
V gene: TRBV7-7
CDR3 protein: CASSLGQGGSYEQYF
CDR3 DNA: TGTGCCAGCAGCTTGGGACAGGGAGGCTCCTACGAGCAGTACTTC

J gene: TRBJ2-7
clone size: NA
D gene: TRBD1
V gene: TRBV28
CDR3 protein: CASSPRGQAVGEQYF
CDR3 DNA: TGTGCCAGCAGTCCTCGAGGACAGGCCGTTGGGGAGCAGTACTTC

J gene: TRBJ2-7
clone size: NA
D gene: TRBD2
V gene: TRBV5-4
CDR3 protein: CASSSDSGGAREQYF
CDR3 DNA: TGTGCCAGCAGCTCGGATAGCGGGGGGGCACGCGAGCAGTACTTC

J gene: TRBJ1-2
clone size: few
D gene: NA
V gene: TRBV28
CDR3 protein: CASSFVDGYTF
CDR3 DNA: TGTGCCAGCAGTTTTGTCGATGGCTACACCTTC

J gene: TRBJ2-1
clone size: NA
D gene: TRBD1
V gene: TRBV7-8
CDR3 protein: CASSLGTGSSPIINEQFF
CDR3 DNA: TGTGCCAGCAGCTTAGGGACAGGGTCCTCACCGATAATCAATGAGCAGTTCTTC

J gene: TRBJ2-1
clone size: once
D gene: TRBD2
V gene: TRBV5-4
CDR3 protein: CASSRDSGGGYNEQFF
CDR3 DNA: TGTGCCAGCAGCAGGGATAGCGGGGGGGGTTACAATGAGCAGTTCTTC

J gene: TRBJ2-7
clone size: NA
D gene: TRBD2
V gene: TRBV28
CDR3 protein: CASSFAGGPGYEQYF
CDR3 DNA: TGTGCCAGCAGTTTTGCGGGAGGGCCGGGGTACGAGCAGTACTTC

J gene: TRBJ2-7
clone size: few
D gene: TRBD2
V gene: TRBV7-2
CDR3 protein: CASTLAGGFAGPIYEQYF
CDR3 DNA: TGTGCCAGCACCCTCGCGGGGGGCTTTGCGGGCCCGATTTACGAGCAGTACTTC

J gene: TRBJ2-1
clone size: NA
D gene: TRBD1
V gene: TRBV9
CDR3 protein: CASSVDIGSQGANNEQFF
CDR3 DNA: TGTGCCAGCAGCGTAGATATCGGGTCACAGGGGGCAAACAATGAGCAGTTCTTC

J gene: TRBJ2-6
clone size: few
D gene: TRBD2
V gene: TRBV9
CDR3 protein: CASSVGGTSGAGANVLTF
CDR3 DNA: TGTGCCAGCAGCGTAGGAGGGACTAGCGGGGCTGGGGCCAACGTCCTGACTTTC

J gene: TRBJ1-3
clone size: few
D gene: NA
V gene: TRBV9
CDR3 protein: CASSVATGSGNTIYF
CDR3 DNA: TGTGCCAGCAGCGTAGCTACAGGCTCTGGAAACACCATATATTTT